The clone carrying this T cell receptor beta chain came up many times. The antigen is undetermined. This record comes from a study of T cell repertoires in cytomegalovirus infection. General study results and limits: In two of eight donors, the top clonotype was HLA-C-restricted CMV-specific. The study identified carriers of CMV plus the relevant HLA from cumulative public TCR beta family frequency.

TCRdb re-called the reads with MiXCR, one entry per CDR3 protein. This sample has 150,000 to 160,000 distinct CDR3 sequences, with around 20% found just once. The TCR comes from a human donor in good health (CMV status not recorded). Some clones in this sample may be carry-over from other donors' samples. The source material was PBMCs.

CDR3 coding DNA: TGTGCCAGCAGCTTAACTATTGGGGGGCAAGAGACCCAGTACTTC. Its protein product is CASSLTIGGQETQYF. V is TRBV7-2 and J is TRBJ2-5; the D gene is possibly TRBD2 (6 bases). The CDR3 loop spans 15 amino acids. The germline V gene encodes CDR1 SGHTA and CDR2 FQGNSA. Trimming cost V 2 bases and J 2 bases, with 12 bases left between them.